The 9 T cell receptor beta chains below were found in one sample sequenced in a study of Ad26.COV2.S vaccination and SARS-CoV-2 variants. This sample's treatment: roughly 18 received Ad26.COV2.S at low or high dose, single or two shots; about 5 received placebo; per-sample allocation not given. After the first vaccine or placebo injection, samples were drawn on day 63. Measured with immunoSEQ multiplex PCR; TCRdb has only the in-frame clones, and not every one. The sample holds roughly 380,000 clones, roughly 90% seen once. Specimen: peripheral blood, collected in a trial of Ad26.COV2.S vaccine versus placebo. The source of these receptors is a person between 18 and 65 years old who received the Ad26.COV2.S COVID-19 vaccine or a placebo.

The chain carries TRBV5-8 and TRBJ1-2; tentative D call: TRBD1 (6 bases). This CDR3 spans 13 amino acids. V lost 4 bases and J lost 4, with 11 bases in between. The germline gives CDR1 SGHTS, CDR2 YDEGEE. The CDR3 sequence is CASSRGHGYGYTF. CDR3 DNA sequence: TGTGCCAGCAGCCGGGGACACGGCTATGGCTACACCTTC.

The CDR3 is CASSPQEGLVEQYF. The CDR3 DNA reads as TGTGCCAGCAGCCCACAGGAGGGTCTCGTCGAGCAGTACTTC. The gene calls are TRBV3-1 (or the pseudogene TRBV3-2) and TRBJ2-7; possible D gene TRBD2, 6 bases. Germline CDR1 LGHDT, CDR2 YNNKEL (reference sequence). Trimming pared 4 bases from V and 6 bases from J, leaving 16 bases between. CDR3 length: 14 residues.

The chain joins TRBV19 to TRBJ1-5; the D gene is possibly TRBD1 (5 bases). Germline CDR1 LNHDA, CDR2 SQIVND (reference sequence). The CDR3 sequence is 15 residues long. V shed 4 bases and J shed 5 bases, with 15 bases lying between them. The chain's CDR3 is CASSRGGTRDQPQHF. The CDR3 coding sequence is TGTGCCAGTAGTAGAGGCGGGACCCGAGATCAGCCCCAGCATTTT.

The rearrangement links TRBV4-2 to TRBJ1-5; D perhaps matches TRBD1 (5 bases). Between the trimmed V and J ends, which lost 2 bases and 6 bases, there was a span of 14 bases. This CDR3 has 15 residues. Germline V gene lookup returns CDR1 LGHNA and CDR2 YNFKEQ. CDR3 residues: CASSQYTWGFQPQHF. In nucleotides, the CDR3 is TGTGCCAGCAGCCAATACACTTGGGGGTTTCAGCCCCAGCATTTT.

Here the CDR3 DNA reads TGTGCCAGCAGTTACTCTGCCGGGGGCTCACCCCTCCACTTT. This sequence encodes CASSYSAGGSPLHF. The rearrangement links TRBV6-5 to TRBJ1-6, with D possibly being TRBD1 (6 bases). V gave up 0 bases and J gave up 10 bases, with 10 bases separating them. Germline V gene sequence: CDR1 MNHEY, CDR2 SVGAGI. The CDR3 contains 14 residues.

Only a few counts were recorded for this clone. The chain joins TRBV4-2 to TRBJ2-3, with 15 nucleotides matching TRBD2. Germline loops: CDR1 LGHNA, CDR2 YNFKEQ. V shed 1 base and J 4 bases; nucleotides not matched to a gene: 0. This CDR3 is 16 amino acids long. The CDR3 spells CASSQGTSGGADTQYF. CDR3 DNA sequence: TGTGCCAGCAGCCAAGGGACTAGCGGGGGGGCAGATACGCAGTATTTT.

The table lists this clone with a count of one. This chain links TRBV6-1 with TRBJ2-3; D gene uncertain. This CDR3 is 17 amino acids long. CDR1 is MNHNS and CDR2 is SASEGT in the germline V gene. The V gene lost 4 bases and the J gene lost 6 bases, with 23 bases spanning the gap. CDR3 coding DNA: TGTGCCAGCAGTGCACGGCCGGCCACTCCGTCCTCCGATACGCAGTATTTT. Translating gives CASSARPATPSSDTQYF.

This chain joins TRBV19 and TRBJ1-5; TRBD1 matches 8 bases. Germline CDR1 reads LNHDA; CDR2 reads SQIVND (reference sequence). The CDR3 runs to 16 residues. Unmatched junction bases numbered 2, after V lost 1 base and J lost 0 bases. The CDR3 here is CASSIGTGNSNQPQHF. The DNA for the CDR3 is TGTGCCAGTAGTATAGGGACAGGGAATAGCAATCAGCCCCAGCATTTT.

This clone showed up just once. The chain joins TRBV7-9 to TRBJ2-7, with 10 bases identical to TRBD2. The CDR3 spans 14 residues. Germline trimming cut 6 bases from V and 0 bases from J; bases unmatched to any gene: 2. Germline assignment: CDR1 SEHNR and CDR2 FQNEAQ (reference sequence). The CDR3 here is CASRPSGGSYEQYF. CDR3 DNA sequence: TGTGCCAGCAGACCTAGCGGGGGCTCCTACGAGCAGTACTTC.